Listed here are 10 T cell receptor beta chains from one sample, sequenced in a study of shared clonotypes between healthy human individuals. Some clones are missing from TCRdb's copy, which holds only in-frame ones; the method was immunoSEQ multiplex PCR. The data hold over a million clones, with 70% to 80% observed a single time. The sample comprised memory CD4+ T cells from PBMCs. Specified subset: CD45RA-negative fraction. These receptors originate from a man aged 18 to 30 in good health. Some clones in this sample may be carry-over from other donors' samples.

The J gene is TRBJ2-2, the V gene TRBV7-2, with 11 bases that match TRBD1. The CDR3 spans 16 residues. V was pared by 4 bases and J by 5 bases, with 6 bases of the junction left unmatched. From germline, CDR1 is SGHTA and CDR2 FQGNSA. The CDR3, as DNA: TGTGCCAGCAGCTCGGGACAGGGGGTTGGTACCGGGGAGCTGTTTTTT. Translation gives CASSSGQGVGTGELFF.

The chain couples TRBV11-2 to TRBJ2-7, with a possible D match to TRBD1 (5 bases). Germline loops: CDR1 SGHAT, CDR2 FQNNGV. Trimming took 2 bases from V and 4 from J, leaving 15 bases between them. This CDR3 region has 15 residues. This chain's CDR3 is CASSLLQGRAYEQYF. The CDR3 coding sequence is TGTGCCAGCAGCTTACTTCAGGGTAGGGCGTACGAGCAGTACTTC.

The CDR3 DNA reads as TGTGCCAGCAGACGCCGGGGGTCAAACACCGGGGAGCTGTTTTTT. Its translation: CASRRRGSNTGELFF. The chain has TRBV6-5 and TRBJ2-2, with D possibly matching TRBD2 (6 bases). The CDR3 sequence is 15 residues long. The germline V and J ends were trimmed by 6 bases and 2 bases, with 13 bases remaining between them. Germline CDR1 reads MNHEY; CDR2 reads SVGAGI.

The chain carries TRBV5-5 and TRBJ2-1, with D uncertain. Germline V CDR1 and CDR2: SGHKS, YYEKEE (reference sequence). The CDR3 has 15 amino acids. Trimming took off 1 base at V and 1 base at J, with 9 bases between the two ends. The CDR3 region is CASSLNFVSYNEQFF. In DNA form, the CDR3 reads TGTGCCAGCAGCTTGAACTTTGTGTCCTACAATGAGCAGTTCTTC.

This clone turned up a few times. V gene TRBV5-4 combines with J gene TRBJ2-7, with TRBD2 matching 7 bases. CDR1 is SGHNT, CDR2 YYREEE, per germline (reference sequence). This CDR3 spans 15 amino acids. V lost 1 base and J lost 0; bases outside the gene matches: 4. The CDR3 loop reads CASSLRGRASYEQYF. CDR3 DNA sequence: TGTGCCAGCAGCTTGCGAGGGAGGGCCTCCTACGAGCAGTACTTC.

The rearrangement links TRBV10-1 to TRBJ2-7; TRBD2 aligns across 10 bases. Per germline, CDR1 WNHNN and CDR2 SYGVQD (reference sequence). This CDR3 has 16 amino acids. J lost 3 bases, V lost 0 bases, and 5 bases had no gene match. The CDR3 nucleotides read TGCGCCAGCAGTGAGTCCCCTAGCGGGAGACACTACGAGCAGTACTTC. Protein sequence: CASSESPSGRHYEQYF.

This clone was seen only once. The genes are TRBV6-1 and TRBJ2-1, with D possibly being TRBD1 (6 bases). Trimming cost V 5 bases and J 2 bases, with 10 bases left between them. This CDR3 spans 14 amino acids. CDR1 MNHNS and CDR2 SASEGT come from the germline V gene. The CDR3 nucleotides read TGTGCCAGCAGTCACCGGGACACCTACAATGAGCAGTTCTTC. Residues: CASSHRDTYNEQFF.

This clone showed up many times. This chain uses TRBV7-9 with TRBJ2-7; TRBD2 matches 7 bases. V lost 5 bases to trimming and J lost 0 bases; unmatched junction nucleotides: 13. The CDR3 extends over 17 amino acids. Germline lookup yields CDR1 SEHNR and CDR2 FQNEAQ (reference sequence). CDR3 region: CASSGSTTSDSSYEQYF. The CDR3 nucleotides read TGTGCCAGCAGCGGATCGACAACTAGCGATAGCTCCTACGAGCAGTACTTC.

The V and J genes are TRBV5-1 and TRBJ2-3; 8 bases align to TRBD1. Germline CDR1 and CDR2: SGHRS and YFSETQ. The trim removed 0 bases at V and 2 bases at J, leaving 5 bases unmatched. The CDR3 length is 16 residues. The CDR3 region is CASSLAAGQVTDTQYF. The CDR3 DNA is TGCGCCAGCAGCTTGGCCGCGGGACAGGTCACAGATACGCAGTATTTT.

A remark on this clone: Within the sample, other DNA sequences also encode this same CDR3. This chain joins TRBV20-1 and TRBJ2-7; perhaps TRBD2 as D (6 bases). The CDR3 sequence is 11 residues long. Germline-derived CDR1 and CDR2 are DFQATT and SNEGSKA (reference sequence). Deletions cut 0 bases from V and 7 bases from J, with 7 bases between. CDR3 loop: CSARDREEQYF. In DNA form, the CDR3 reads TGCAGTGCTAGAGATCGGGAGGAGCAGTACTTC.